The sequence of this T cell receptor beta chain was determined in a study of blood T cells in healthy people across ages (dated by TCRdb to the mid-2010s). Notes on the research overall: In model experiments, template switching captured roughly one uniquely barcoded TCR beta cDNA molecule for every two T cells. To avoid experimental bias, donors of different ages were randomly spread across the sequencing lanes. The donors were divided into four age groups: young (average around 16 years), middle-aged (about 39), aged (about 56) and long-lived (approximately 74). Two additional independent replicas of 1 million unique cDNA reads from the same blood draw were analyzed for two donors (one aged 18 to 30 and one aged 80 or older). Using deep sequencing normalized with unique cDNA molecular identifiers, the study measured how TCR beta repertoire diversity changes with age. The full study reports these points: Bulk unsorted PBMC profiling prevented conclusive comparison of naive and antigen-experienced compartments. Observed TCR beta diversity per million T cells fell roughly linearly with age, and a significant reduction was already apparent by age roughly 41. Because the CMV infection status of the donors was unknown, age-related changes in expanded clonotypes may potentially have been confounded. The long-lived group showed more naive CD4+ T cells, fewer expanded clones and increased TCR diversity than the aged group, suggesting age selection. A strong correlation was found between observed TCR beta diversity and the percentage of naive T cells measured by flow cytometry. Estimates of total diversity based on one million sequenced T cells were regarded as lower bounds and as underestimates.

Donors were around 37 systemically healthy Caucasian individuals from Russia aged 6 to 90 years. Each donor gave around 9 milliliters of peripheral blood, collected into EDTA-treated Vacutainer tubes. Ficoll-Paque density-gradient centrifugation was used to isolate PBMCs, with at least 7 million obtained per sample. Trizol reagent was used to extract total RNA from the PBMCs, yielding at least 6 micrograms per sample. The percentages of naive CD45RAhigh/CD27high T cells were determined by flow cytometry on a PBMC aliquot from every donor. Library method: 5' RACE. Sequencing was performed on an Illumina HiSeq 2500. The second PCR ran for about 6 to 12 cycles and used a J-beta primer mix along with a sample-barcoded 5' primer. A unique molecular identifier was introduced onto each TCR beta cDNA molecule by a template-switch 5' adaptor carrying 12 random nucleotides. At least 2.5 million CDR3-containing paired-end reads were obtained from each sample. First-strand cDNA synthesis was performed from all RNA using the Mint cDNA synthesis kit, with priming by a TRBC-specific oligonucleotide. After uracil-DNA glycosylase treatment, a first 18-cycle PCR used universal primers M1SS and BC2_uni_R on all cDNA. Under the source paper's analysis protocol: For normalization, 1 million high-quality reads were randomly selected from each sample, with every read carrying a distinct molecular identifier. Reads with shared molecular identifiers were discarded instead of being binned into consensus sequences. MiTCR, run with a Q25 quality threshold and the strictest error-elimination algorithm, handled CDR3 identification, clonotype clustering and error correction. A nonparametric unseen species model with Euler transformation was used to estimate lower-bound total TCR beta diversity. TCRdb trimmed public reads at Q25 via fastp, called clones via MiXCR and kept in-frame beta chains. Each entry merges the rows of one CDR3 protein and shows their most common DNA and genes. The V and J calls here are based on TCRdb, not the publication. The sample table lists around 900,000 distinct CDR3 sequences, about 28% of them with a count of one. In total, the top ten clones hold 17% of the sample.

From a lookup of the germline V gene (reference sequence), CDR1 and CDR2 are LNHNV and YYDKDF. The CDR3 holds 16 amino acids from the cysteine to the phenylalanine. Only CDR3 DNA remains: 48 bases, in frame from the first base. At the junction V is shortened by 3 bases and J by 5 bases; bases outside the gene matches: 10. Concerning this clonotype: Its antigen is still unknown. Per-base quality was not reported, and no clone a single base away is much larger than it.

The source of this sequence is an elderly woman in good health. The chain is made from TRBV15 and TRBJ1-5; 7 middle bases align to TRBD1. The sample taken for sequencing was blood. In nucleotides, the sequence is TGTGCCACCAGCAGCCACCTCCGGGACAGCCATCAGCCCCAGCATTTT. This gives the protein CATSSHLRDSHQPQHF.